The subject of this entry is one T cell receptor beta chain. Its antigen is not identified. The data stem from a study of shared clonotypes between healthy human individuals. TCRdb keeps only in-frame clones here, not all; method: immunoSEQ multiplex PCR. Of a few million clones in the sample, approximately 93% are singletons; the top ten hold 0.39%. The CDR3 is 16 amino acids. Trimming took 8 bases from V and 0 from J, leaving 17 bases between them. Germline V gene lookup returns CDR1 SEHNR and CDR2 FQNEAQ (reference sequence). Findings and caveats of the study: Clonotypes not shared had lower generation probabilities than those common to all four donors. Memory subsets generally showed lower estimated richness than naive subsets. Some naive CD4 clonotypes, roughly 5%, turned up in common across a handful of donors.

The receptor was isolated from a young man in good health. Some clones in this sample may be carry-over from other donors' samples. The rearrangement joins TRBV7-9 to TRBJ1-3; D call uncertain. Specimen: naive CD4+ T cells from PBMCs. Subset given: CD45RA+ positively selected. Here the CDR3 DNA reads TGTGCCAGCGCAGCTTATGTACAGCGCTCTGGAAACACCATATATTTT. It codes for CASAAYVQRSGNTIYF.